This TCR beta chain was documented in a study of cytomegalovirus exposure and HLA in healthy donors. Study in general: When about 400 donors were genotyped, roughly four fifths of them were found to fall in the Caucasian-associated ancestry cluster. Regarding the study as a whole: In a later analysis, TCR beta V- and J-gene trimming was associated with a missense DCLRE1C variant.

Sampled while nominally healthy, donors likely had unrecorded immune exposures. 60 Vbeta and 13 Jbeta primers were used in PCR. Data came from immunoSEQ multiplex PCR; TCRdb stores just in-frame clones and leaves some out. The top ten clones hold 2% of a sample with 200,000 to 300,000 clones, 84% of them seen once. The CDR3 is 18 residues long. From germline, CDR1 is SNHLY and CDR2 FYNNEI. Losses at the gene ends were 2 bases for V and 5 bases for J; bases not matched to a gene: 10. Regarding this clone: Antigen: not known.

This clonotype was sampled from a woman in her thirties or forties in good health and CMV-seropositive. The chain recombines TRBV2 with TRBJ2-2, with TRBD2 matching over 11 bases. What was sequenced was PBMCs. CDR3 sequence (DNA): TGTGCCAGCAGTGAACTAATAGCGGGAGGGCTTCGTACCGGGGAGCTGTTTTTT. Encoded protein: CASSELIAGGLRTGELFF.